This TCR beta chain was found in a study of T cells in Graves' hyperthyroidism and ophthalmopathy. Trimming took 5 bases from V and 0 from J, leaving 17 bases between them. The CDR3 totals 17 residues. Germline V CDR1 and CDR2: SNHLY, FYNNEI. The TCR beta CDR3 regions underwent amplification using RNA transcripts as the source. An initial round of RT-PCR targeting the TCR CDR3 relied on the HTBI primer set. Each CDR3 protein is one row after TCRdb ran MiXCR on the multiplex PCR reads. This table holds around 540,000 distinct CDR3 sequences, around 42% found once. The receptor's source is a woman aged 18-35 years with Graves' hyperthyroidism. Sequencing was performed on peripheral blood or thyroid tissue (not recorded which). V usage is TRBV2 and J usage is TRBJ1-5; no clear D. Here the CDR3 reads CASSYSGSQNSNQPQHF. The CDR3 DNA reads as TGTGCCAGCAGTTACTCCGGGAGCCAGAATAGCAATCAGCCCCAGCATTTT.